This record looks at one T cell receptor beta chain sequence and its context. Its antigen is still unknown. No base-level quality is on record; no much larger clone is a single base apart. The sample comes from a study of blood T cell repertoires in COVID-19 (dated by TCRdb to 2018 to 2020). For context, the study as a whole: Samples from collaborators originated in the United States, Italy and Spain and spanned both the acute and convalescent phases of COVID-19. The prospective study material was composed of cDNA or gDNA derived from T cells, B-cell-depleted T cells, or PBMCs. Deeply sampled blood TCRbeta repertoires from subjects exposed to, actively infected with, or recovered from COVID-19 were included in the dataset. The repertoires were released in a freely available public database intended as a resource for research on the immune response to SARS-CoV-2. The samples were drawn from the first 160 participants of the ongoing ImmuneRACE study and from about 1,200 subjects provided by 6 global collaborators. Nearly every sample came with metadata listing a de-identified subject ID, COVID-19 status, age in years and sex. HLA class I and class II types, where available, came from metadata supplied by the sample provider rather than from assay-based typing. Overall study results and their limits: The quantity of clinical and demographic metadata differed by source and by participant and was supplied without curation.

TCRbeta CDR3 regions were amplified from genomic DNA by means of the immunoSEQ Assay, a bias-controlled multiplex PCR. In the authors' own workflow: The number of nucleated cells in each sample was estimated from the amplification of reference gene primers within the assay. To quantify the absolute abundance of each unique TCRbeta CDR3 rearrangement, sequence reads were collapsed and filtered. For each sample, productive Simpson clonality was calculated by taking the square root of Simpson's diversity index across productive rearrangements. The table comes from immuneACCESS by way of TCRdb, which keeps in-frame sequences with V and J called. Part of the clones is missing from these tables; in studies checked, under half for an unresolved V gene and the rest for unknown reasons. The V and J calls and clone size were taken over from that table, and D and trimming were inferred from the DNA. The table for this sample lists 250,000 or so clones; more than 65% of them were counted only once. Around 2.4% of the sample goes to the ten largest clones.

Samples from volunteer blood donors who had recovered from COVID-19 were contributed by a second Seattle source. Each collaborating institution followed its own protocols to collect whole blood in K2EDTA tubes. Collaborator samples were shipped for TCRbeta analysis as frozen whole blood, isolated PBMCs, or DNA extracted from either sample type. CDR1 SGHNT and CDR2 YYREEE were looked up in the germline V gene (reference sequence). V has 6 bases trimmed and J has 2 bases trimmed; junction bases matching no gene number 8. From the cysteine through the phenylalanine, the CDR3 covers 15 amino acids. The kept DNA is CDR3 alone, 45 bases in frame from the first base.

The origin of this receptor is a man aged 35 to 55 who had recovered from COVID-19. The sequence links TRBV5-4 to TRBJ2-1, with 7 bases matching TRBD2. The sample comprised peripheral blood. The nucleotide sequence reads as follows: TGTGCCAGCACCTGGGGGGGGGTCCCCTACAATGAGCAGTTCTTC. Its coded protein is CASTWGGVPYNEQFF.